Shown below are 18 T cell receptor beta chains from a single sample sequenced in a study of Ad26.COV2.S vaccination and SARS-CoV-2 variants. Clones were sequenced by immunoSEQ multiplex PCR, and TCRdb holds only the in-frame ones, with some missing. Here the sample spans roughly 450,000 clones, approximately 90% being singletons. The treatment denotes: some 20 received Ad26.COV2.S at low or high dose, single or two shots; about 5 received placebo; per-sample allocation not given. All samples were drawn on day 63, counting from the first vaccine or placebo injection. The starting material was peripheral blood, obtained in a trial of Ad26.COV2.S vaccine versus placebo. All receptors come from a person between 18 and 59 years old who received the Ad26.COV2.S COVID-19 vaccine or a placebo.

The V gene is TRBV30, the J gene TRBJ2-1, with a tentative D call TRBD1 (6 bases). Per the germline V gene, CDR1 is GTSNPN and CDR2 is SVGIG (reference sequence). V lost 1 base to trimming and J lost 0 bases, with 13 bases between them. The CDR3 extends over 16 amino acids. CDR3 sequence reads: CAWSGQATTSYNEQFF. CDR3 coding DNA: TGTGCCTGGAGTGGACAGGCGACCACCTCCTACAATGAGCAGTTCTTC.

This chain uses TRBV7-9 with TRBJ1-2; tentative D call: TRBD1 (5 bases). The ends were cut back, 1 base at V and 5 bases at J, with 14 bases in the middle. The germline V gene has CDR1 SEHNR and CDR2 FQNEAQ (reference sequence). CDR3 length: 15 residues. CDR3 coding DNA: TGTGCCAGCAGCTTAGTGGGGCAGGTGACTTATGGCTACACCTTC. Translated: CASSLVGQVTYGYTF.

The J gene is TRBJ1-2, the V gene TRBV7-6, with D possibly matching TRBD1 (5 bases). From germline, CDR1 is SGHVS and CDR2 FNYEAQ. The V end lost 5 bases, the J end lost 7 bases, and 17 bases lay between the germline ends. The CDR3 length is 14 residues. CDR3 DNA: TGTGCCAGCAGCATCTCAGGGATTGGGAGTGGCTACACCTTC. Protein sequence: CASSISGIGSGYTF.

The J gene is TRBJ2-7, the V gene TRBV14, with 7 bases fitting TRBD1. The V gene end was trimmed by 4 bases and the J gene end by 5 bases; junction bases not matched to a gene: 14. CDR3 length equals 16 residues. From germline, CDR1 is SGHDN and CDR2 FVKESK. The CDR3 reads CASSPPPRQGFDEQYF. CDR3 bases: TGTGCCAGCAGCCCGCCTCCCCGACAGGGTTTCGACGAGCAGTACTTC.

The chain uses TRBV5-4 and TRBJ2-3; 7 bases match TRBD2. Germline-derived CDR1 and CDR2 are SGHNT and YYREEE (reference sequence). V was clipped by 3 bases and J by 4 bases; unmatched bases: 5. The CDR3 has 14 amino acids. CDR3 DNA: TGTGCCAGCAGCTCAGGGACTAATTCAGATACGCAGTATTTT. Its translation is CASSSGTNSDTQYF.

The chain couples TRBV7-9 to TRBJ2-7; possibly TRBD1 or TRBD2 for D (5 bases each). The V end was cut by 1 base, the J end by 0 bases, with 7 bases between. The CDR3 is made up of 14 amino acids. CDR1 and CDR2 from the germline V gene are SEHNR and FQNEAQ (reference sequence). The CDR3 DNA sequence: TGTGCCAGCAGCTTAGGTGGGGGCTCCTACGAGCAGTACTTC. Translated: CASSLGGGSYEQYF.

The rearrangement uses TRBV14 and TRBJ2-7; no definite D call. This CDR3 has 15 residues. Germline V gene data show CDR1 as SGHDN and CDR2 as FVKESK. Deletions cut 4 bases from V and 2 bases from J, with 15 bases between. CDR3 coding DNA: TGTGCCAGCAGCCCCCAATGGCAGGAAACCTACGAGCAGTACTTC. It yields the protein CASSPQWQETYEQYF.

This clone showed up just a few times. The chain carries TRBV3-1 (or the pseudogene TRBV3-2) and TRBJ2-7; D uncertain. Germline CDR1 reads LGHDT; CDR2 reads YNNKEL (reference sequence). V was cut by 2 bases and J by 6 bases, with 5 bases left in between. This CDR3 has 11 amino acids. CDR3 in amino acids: CASSQQAEQYF. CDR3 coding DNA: TGTGCCAGCAGCCAACAGGCCGAGCAGTACTTC.

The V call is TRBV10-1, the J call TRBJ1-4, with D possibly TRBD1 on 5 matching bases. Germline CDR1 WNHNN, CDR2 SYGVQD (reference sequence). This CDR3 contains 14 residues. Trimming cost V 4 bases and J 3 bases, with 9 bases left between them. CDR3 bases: TGCGCCAGCAGTGTTGGAGGGGCTAATGAAAAACTGTTTTTT. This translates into CASSVGGANEKLFF.

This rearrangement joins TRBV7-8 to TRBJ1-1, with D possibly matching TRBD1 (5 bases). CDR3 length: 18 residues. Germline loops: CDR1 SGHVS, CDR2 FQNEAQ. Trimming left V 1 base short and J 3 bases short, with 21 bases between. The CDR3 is CASSLDFRRDLVYTEAFF. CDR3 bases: TGTGCCAGCAGCTTAGATTTCCGCCGGGACTTGGTTTACACTGAAGCTTTCTTT.

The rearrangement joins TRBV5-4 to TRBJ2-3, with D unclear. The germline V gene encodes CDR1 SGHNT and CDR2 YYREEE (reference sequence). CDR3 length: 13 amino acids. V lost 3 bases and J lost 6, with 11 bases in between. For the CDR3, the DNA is TGTGCCAGCAGCTGGACCCACTATGATACGCAGTATTTT. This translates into CASSWTHYDTQYF.

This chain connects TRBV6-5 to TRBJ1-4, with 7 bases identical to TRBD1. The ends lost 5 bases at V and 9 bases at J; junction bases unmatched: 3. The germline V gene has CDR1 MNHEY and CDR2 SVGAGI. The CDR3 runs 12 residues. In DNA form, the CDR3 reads TGTGCCAGCAGTCGGGACAGACAAAAACTGTTTTTT. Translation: CASSRDRQKLFF.

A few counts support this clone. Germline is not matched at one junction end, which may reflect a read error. The DNA for the CDR3 is TGTGCCAGCAGCACCCTGGTCTCCCACGAGCAGTACTTC. Translating gives CASSTLVSHEQYF. The gene calls are TRBV14 and TRBJ2-7, with D unclear. CDR1 is SGHDN, CDR2 FVKESK, per germline. This CDR3 contains 13 residues. Filled out from reference TRBV14 and TRBJ2-7, the complete variable domain reads EAGVTQFPSHSVIEKGQTVTLRCDPISGHDNLYWYRRVMGKEIKFLLHFVKESKQDESGMPNNRFLAERTGGTYSTLKVQPAELEDSGVYFCASSTLVSHEQYFGPGTRLTVT.

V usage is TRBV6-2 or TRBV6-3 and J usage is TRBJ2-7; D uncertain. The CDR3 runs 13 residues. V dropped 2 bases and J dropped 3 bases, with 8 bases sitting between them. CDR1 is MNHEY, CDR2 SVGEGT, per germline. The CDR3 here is CASSYPNDYEQYF. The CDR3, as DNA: TGTGCCAGCAGTTACCCCAACGACTACGAGCAGTACTTC.

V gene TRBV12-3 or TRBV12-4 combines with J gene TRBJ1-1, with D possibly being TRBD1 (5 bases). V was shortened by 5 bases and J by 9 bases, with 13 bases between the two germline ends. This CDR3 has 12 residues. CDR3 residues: CASSLSGSKAFF. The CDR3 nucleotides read TGTGCCAGCAGTCTCTCAGGGAGTAAAGCTTTCTTT.

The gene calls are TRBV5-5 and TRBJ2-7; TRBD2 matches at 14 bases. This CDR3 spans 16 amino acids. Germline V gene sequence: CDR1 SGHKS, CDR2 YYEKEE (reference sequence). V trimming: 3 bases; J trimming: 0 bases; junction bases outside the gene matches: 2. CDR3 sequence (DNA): TGTGCCAGCAGCTGGACTAGCGGGAGGAGCTCCTACGAGCAGTACTTC. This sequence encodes CASSWTSGRSSYEQYF.

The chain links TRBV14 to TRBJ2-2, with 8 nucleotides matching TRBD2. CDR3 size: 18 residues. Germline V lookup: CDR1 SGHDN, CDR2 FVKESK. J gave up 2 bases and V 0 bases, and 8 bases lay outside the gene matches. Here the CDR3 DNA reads TGTGCCAGCAGCCAAGATCTCGGGACTAGTTACAACACCGGGGAGCTGTTTTTT. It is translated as CASSQDLGTSYNTGELFF. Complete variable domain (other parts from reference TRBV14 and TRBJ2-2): EAGVTQFPSHSVIEKGQTVTLRCDPISGHDNLYWYRRVMGKEIKFLLHFVKESKQDESGMPNNRFLAERTGGTYSTLKVQPAELEDSGVYFCASSQDLGTSYNTGELFFGEGSRLTVL.

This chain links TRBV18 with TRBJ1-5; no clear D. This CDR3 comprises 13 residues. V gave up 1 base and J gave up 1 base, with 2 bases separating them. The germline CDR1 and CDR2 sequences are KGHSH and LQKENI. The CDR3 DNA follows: TGTGCCAGCTCACCACGGAGCAATCAGCCCCAGCATTTT. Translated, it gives CASSPRSNQPQHF.